This entry describes one TCR beta chain. As originally analysed: It was from reference gene primer amplification that nucleated cell counts were estimated. Some clones are missing from TCRdb's copy, which holds only in-frame ones; the method was immunoSEQ multiplex PCR. That table is the source of V, J and clone size, and D and trimming were worked out from the DNA. The data hold about 190,000 clones, with 65% to 80% observed a single time. The length of the CDR3 is 22 residues. From germline, CDR1 is KGHSH and CDR2 LQKENI. V trimming: 0 bases; J trimming: 4 bases; junction bases outside the gene matches: 18. The sample is drawn from a study of blood T cell repertoires in COVID-19. Whole-study context: Material from acute and convalescent COVID-19 was sourced from the United States, Italy and Spain.

The sequenced sample consisted of peripheral blood. The receptor's source is a woman between 45 and 60 years old with acute or convalescent COVID-19. The chain couples TRBV18 to TRBJ2-1; 13 nucleotides match TRBD2. CDR3 residues: CASSPPAPQRLAGGGKYNEQFF. DNA for the CDR3: TGTGCCAGCTCACCACCGGCCCCTCAACGACTAGCGGGAGGAGGCAAGTACAATGAGCAGTTCTTC.